This T cell receptor beta chain was identified in a study of PD-1 blockade in mismatch repair-deficient tumors. Turning to the study itself: Enrolled about 2012-2016, patients had progressing, pretreated mismatch repair-deficient cancers of 12 types. Overall study results and limits: Rapid post-treatment expansion, then contraction, generally preceding radiologic response, marked tumor-resident clones.

In this sample, this clone turned up a few times. Its specificity is unknown. All patients were mismatch repair deficient, assessed by either PCR or immunohistochemistry. The TCR-sequenced patients were a few responders to pembrolizumab. Germline CDR1 reads SGHTA; CDR2 reads FQGNSA. With 1 base removed from V and 12 bases from J, the gap between germline ends came to 10 bases. CDR3 length: 11 amino acids. Measured with immunoSEQ multiplex PCR; TCRdb has only the in-frame clones, and not every one. The sample gives roughly 120,000 clones, roughly 86% of which show up once; about 12% is in the top ten. The receptor comes from an adult with mismatch repair-deficient cancer. V is TRBV7-2 and J is TRBJ2-7, with D possibly being TRBD1 or TRBD2 (5 bases each). Sequencing used peripheral blood, obtained approximately 72 weeks after starting pembrolizumab. CDR3 residues: CASSLGGRLYF. The CDR3 nucleotides are TGTGCCAGCAGCTTAGGGGGACGCCTGTACTTC.